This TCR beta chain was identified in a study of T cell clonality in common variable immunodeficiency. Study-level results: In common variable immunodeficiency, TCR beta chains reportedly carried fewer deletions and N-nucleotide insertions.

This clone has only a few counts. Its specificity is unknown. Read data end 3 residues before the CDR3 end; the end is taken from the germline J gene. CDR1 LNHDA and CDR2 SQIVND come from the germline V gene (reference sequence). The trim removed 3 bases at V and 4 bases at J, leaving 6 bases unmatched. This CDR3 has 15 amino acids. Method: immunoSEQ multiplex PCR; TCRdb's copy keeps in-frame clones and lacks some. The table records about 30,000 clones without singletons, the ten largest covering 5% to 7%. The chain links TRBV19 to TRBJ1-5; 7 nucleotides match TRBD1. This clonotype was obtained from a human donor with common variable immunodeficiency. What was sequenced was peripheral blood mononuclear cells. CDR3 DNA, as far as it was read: TGTGCCAGTAGTATCCGAGGGGGCCGGAATCAGCCC. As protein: CASSIRGGRNQP. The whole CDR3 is CASSIRGGRNQPQHF.